One sample yielded the 29 T cell receptor beta chains listed below, sequenced in a study of a mutant IDH1 vaccine in newly diagnosed glioma. Regarding time point: week 35, safety follow-up. Topical imiquimod was applied with each vaccine dose, which held 300 ug of mutant IDH1 20-mer peptide. Some clones are missing from TCRdb's copy, which holds only in-frame ones; the method was immunoSEQ multiplex PCR. The sample carries 70,000 or so clones, around 90% recorded once. Their antigens are not known. The sample here was PBMCs, taken from a glioma patient whose treatment included an IDH1 peptide vaccine. The source is a man in his thirties or forties with glioma.

The chain has TRBV28 and TRBJ1-1; D gene uncertain. Trimming stripped 2 bases from V and 2 bases from J, with 6 bases between. In germline, CDR1 is MDHEN, CDR2 SYDVKM. CDR3 size: 13 residues. The CDR3 region is CASSLPANTEAFF. The CDR3 region has the DNA TGTGCCAGCAGTTTACCAGCTAACACTGAAGCTTTCTTT.

The chain carries TRBV27 and TRBJ2-5; no definite D call. The CDR3 contains 13 residues. The V end was cut by 5 bases, the J end by 5 bases, with 12 bases between. CDR1 is MNHEY, CDR2 SMNVEV, per germline (reference sequence). The CDR3 DNA follows: TGTGCCAGCAGTCCAACCCTCTCGGAGACCCAGTACTTC. Residues: CASSPTLSETQYF.

The chain carries TRBV4-3 and TRBJ1-4; 11 nucleotides agree with TRBD1. CDR1 is LGHNA and CDR2 is YSLEER in the germline V gene. The CDR3 runs to 15 residues. J gave up 7 bases and V 3 bases, and 4 bases lay outside the gene matches. CDR3 sequence: CASSQGQGDGEKLFF. CDR3 DNA: TGCGCCAGCAGCCAGGGACAGGGGGACGGTGAAAAACTGTTTTTT.

This chain links TRBV5-6 with TRBJ2-1; TRBD2 is a possible D gene (6 bases). CDR1 SGHDT and CDR2 YYEEEE come from the germline V gene. CDR3 length equals 12 residues. V gave up 4 bases and J gave up 9 bases, with 11 bases separating them. The CDR3 coding sequence is TGTGCCAGCAGCCGTAGGACTATTGAGCAGTTCTTC. Protein sequence: CASSRRTIEQFF.

This chain uses TRBV4-3 with TRBJ1-1; D unclear. The CDR3 consists of 13 residues. From germline, CDR1 is LGHNA and CDR2 YSLEER. V was shortened by 6 bases and J by 3 bases, with 11 bases between the two germline ends. CDR3: CASSFGRYTEAFF. The CDR3 coding sequence is TGCGCCAGCAGTTTCGGACGATACACTGAAGCTTTCTTT.

This clone was seen once. The V gene is TRBV29-1, the J gene TRBJ2-7; weak D call: TRBD1 (6 bases). The length of the CDR3 is 12 residues. Germline assignment: CDR1 SQVTM and CDR2 ANQGSEA. With 7 bases removed from V and 2 bases from J, the gap between germline ends came to 12 bases. CDR3 nucleotide sequence: TGCAGCGCAGGGGATGGGGCCTACGAGCAGTACTTC. This codes for CSAGDGAYEQYF.

The rearrangement uses TRBV7-7 and TRBJ2-2; TRBD2 agrees at 12 bases. The CDR3 is made up of 16 amino acids. Losses at the gene ends were 5 bases for V and 4 bases for J; bases not matched to a gene: 5. Looked up from germline, CDR1 is SSHAT and CDR2 is FNYEAQ (reference sequence). CDR3 sequence (DNA): TGTGCCAGCAGCCTAACGACTAGCGGGGGCACCGGGGAGCTGTTTTTT. Amino acid sequence: CASSLTTSGGTGELFF.

The V and J genes are TRBV10-3 and TRBJ1-5, with 9 bases matching TRBD1. V lost 2 bases, J lost 6 bases, and 2 bases stayed unmatched. The CDR3 is 14 residues long. Germline loops: CDR1 ENHRY, CDR2 SYGVKD. The CDR3: CAISERQGGQPQHF. In DNA, the CDR3 is TGTGCCATCAGTGAGAGACAGGGGGGTCAGCCCCAGCATTTT.

The chain combines TRBV27 with TRBJ2-3, with a possible D match to TRBD2 (6 bases). Germline CDR1 MNHEY, CDR2 SMNVEV (reference sequence). The V gene lost 11 bases and the J gene lost 0 bases, with 15 bases spanning the gap. CDR3 length equals 14 residues. The DNA for the CDR3 is TGTGCCCGGAGGAGACTAGTTAGCACAGATACGCAGTATTTT. Amino acid sequence: CARRRLVSTDTQYF.

V is TRBV25-1 and J is TRBJ1-2; D unclear. Per the germline V gene, CDR1 is MGHDK and CDR2 is SYGVNS. Trimming removed 8 bases at V and 2 bases at J, with 12 bases between. The CDR3 loop spans 13 amino acids. CDR3 DNA: TGTGCCAGCCTCGATGGGGAGAACTATGGCTACACCTTC. This translates into CASLDGENYGYTF.

A single count supports this clone. The chain is built from TRBV19 and TRBJ1-1; no definite D call. The V end was cut by 0 bases, the J end by 0 bases, with 11 bases between. Germline assignment: CDR1 LNHDA and CDR2 SQIVND (reference sequence). The length of the CDR3 is 16 residues. The CDR3 nucleotides are TGTGCCAGTAGTATAGATTCTGGGGTGTTGAACACTGAAGCTTTCTTT. Translation gives CASSIDSGVLNTEAFF.

The chain employs TRBV6-1 and TRBJ2-1; possibly TRBD1 or TRBD2 for D (5 bases each). CDR3 length: 15 amino acids. Germline V gene sequence: CDR1 MNHNS, CDR2 SASEGT. The V end lost 6 bases, the J end lost 1 base, and 13 bases lay between the germline ends. Written as DNA, the CDR3 is TGTGCCAGCAGCCCCGGGACCCGATCCTACAATGAGCAGTTCTTC. This codes for CASSPGTRSYNEQFF.

This sequence joins TRBV10-3 and TRBJ1-2; D not certain. The germline V and J ends were trimmed by 3 bases and 2 bases, with 10 bases remaining between them. This CDR3 has 14 residues. The germline CDR1 and CDR2 sequences are ENHRY and SYGVKD. DNA of the CDR3: TGTGCCATCAGTGATAGGAACAGCAACTATGGCTACACCTTC. Its translation is CAISDRNSNYGYTF.

A single count supports this clone. J is TRBJ1-4 and V is TRBV6-6; 8 bases map to TRBD1. Germline-derived CDR1 and CDR2 are MNHNY and SVGAGI (reference sequence). CDR3 length equals 15 residues. V lost 2 bases and J lost 6; bases outside the gene matches: 5. The CDR3 reads CASSYTDRADEKLFF. The CDR3 DNA follows: TGTGCCAGCAGTTACACGGACAGGGCCGATGAAAAACTGTTTTTT.

The gene calls are TRBV28 and TRBJ2-7, with D unclear. Germline V lookup: CDR1 MDHEN, CDR2 SYDVKM. The CDR3 has 15 residues. The germline V and J ends were trimmed by 5 bases and 5 bases, with 19 bases remaining between them. The CDR3 spells CASSLTGVEYDEQYF. DNA for the CDR3: TGTGCCAGCAGTCTCACGGGCGTCGAGTACGACGAGCAGTACTTC.

Concerning this clone itself: The same CDR3 arises from other DNA sequences in this sample as well. The J gene is TRBJ1-2, the V gene TRBV5-1; D is unresolved. This CDR3 is 13 amino acids long. The germline V gene encodes CDR1 SGHRS and CDR2 YFSETQ. The V end lost 0 bases, the J end lost 0 bases, and 3 bases lay between the germline ends. The CDR3 DNA reads as TGCGCCAGCAGCTTGGGGGCTAACTATGGCTACACCTTC. Translating gives CASSLGANYGYTF. Together with reference TRBV5-1 and TRBJ1-2, the CDR3 gives the full variable domain: KAGVTQTPRYLIKTRGQQVTLSCSPISGHRSVSWYQQTPGQGLQFLFEYFSETQRNKGNFPGRFSGRQFSNSRSEMNVSTLELGDSALYLCASSLGANYGYTFGSGTRLTVV.

The rearrangement links TRBV4-3 to TRBJ1-1; D possibly corresponds to TRBD1 (5 bases). V lost 0 bases and J lost 6, with 14 bases in between. Germline assignment: CDR1 LGHNA and CDR2 YSLEER. This CDR3 contains 15 residues. CDR3 protein: CASSQDRGLGAEAFF. The CDR3 DNA reads as TGCGCCAGCAGCCAAGATAGGGGACTCGGCGCTGAAGCTTTCTTT.

This chain uses TRBV15 with TRBJ2-7; maybe TRBD1 (6 bases). The CDR3 extends over 15 amino acids. From germline, CDR1 is LNHNV and CDR2 YYDKDF (reference sequence). Trimming took 1 base from V and 5 from J, leaving 15 bases between them. In DNA form, the CDR3 reads TGTGCCACCAGCAGAGTGGGCAGGGGAATGGACGAGCAGTACTTC. Translating it yields CATSRVGRGMDEQYF.

V and J are TRBV2 and TRBJ2-1; 10 positions match TRBD1. Per germline, CDR1 SNHLY and CDR2 FYNNEI. Losses at the gene ends were 8 bases for V and 10 bases for J; bases not matched to a gene: 11. This CDR3 contains 14 residues. CDR3 sequence reads: CASVYRDRGSEQFF. As DNA, the CDR3 is TGTGCCAGCGTCTATCGGGACAGGGGTAGCGAGCAGTTCTTC.

The rearrangement links TRBV9 to TRBJ2-3; a weak D match, TRBD2 (7 bases). V lost 4 bases to trimming and J lost 6 bases, with 18 bases between them. Germline V gives CDR1 SGDLS, CDR2 YYNGEE. There are 15 residues in the CDR3. The CDR3 DNA follows: TGTGCCAGCAGCTCCCGGGACGAGGGGGGGGATACGCAGTATTTT. Translating it yields CASSSRDEGGDTQYF. Using reference TRBV9 and TRBJ2-3 for the parts outside the CDR3, the full variable domain is DSGVTQTPKHLITATGQRVTLRCSPRSGDLSVYWYQQSLDQGLQFLIQYYNGEERAKGNILERFSAQQFPDLHSELNLSSLELGDSALYFCASSSRDEGGDTQYFGPGTRLTVL.

The chain joins TRBV27 to TRBJ1-5; 7 bases match TRBD1. This CDR3 region has 14 residues. Trimming cost V 5 bases and J 7 bases; bases outside gene matches: 8. Per the germline V gene, CDR1 is MNHEY and CDR2 is SMNVEV (reference sequence). The CDR3 protein is CASSIGGFTQPQHF. The CDR3 bases are TGTGCCAGCAGTATAGGGGGCTTTACCCAGCCCCAGCATTTT.

This rearrangement joins TRBV9 to TRBJ2-2; 12 bases are shared with TRBD1. Trimming cost V 2 bases and J 7 bases; bases outside gene matches: 6. The CDR3 loop spans 16 amino acids. Per germline, CDR1 SGDLS and CDR2 YYNGEE. Written as DNA, the CDR3 is TGTGCCAGCAGCGTCGGGGGACAGGGGGCGATCGGGGAGCTGTTTTTT. Encoded protein: CASSVGGQGAIGELFF.

This chain uses TRBV5-5 with TRBJ2-7; D is uncertain. The CDR3 spans 13 residues. Germline V gene lookup returns CDR1 SGHKS and CDR2 YYEKEE (reference sequence). V was clipped by 2 bases and J by 2 bases, with 8 bases between them. CDR3: CASSFGTTYEQYF. The DNA of the CDR3 is TGTGCCAGCAGCTTCGGCACAACCTACGAGCAGTACTTC.

The CDR3 spells CSVDFWGVSPRTDTQYF. DNA for the CDR3: TGCAGCGTTGATTTTTGGGGAGTTAGCCCTCGCACAGATACGCAGTATTTT. The chain has TRBV29-1 and TRBJ2-3; tentative D call: TRBD2 (5 bases). Germline values: CDR1 SQVTM, CDR2 ANQGSEA. Between the trimmed V and J ends, which lost 3 bases and 1 base, there was a span of 20 bases. The CDR3 sequence is 17 residues long.

This clone was picked up a small number of times. The chain carries TRBV5-1 and TRBJ2-7; TRBD2 is a possible D gene (5 bases). Germline values: CDR1 SGHRS, CDR2 YFSETQ. The CDR3 sequence is 14 residues long. Trimming left V 2 bases short and J 4 bases short, with 13 bases between. CDR3 residues: CASSFLGGTYEQYF. The CDR3 coding sequence is TGCGCCAGCAGCTTTTTAGGAGGAACTTACGAGCAGTACTTC.

DNA of the CDR3: TGTGCCAGCAGTTCCCTCCCCGGGGGCGGCACGTACGAGCAGTACTTC. Amino acids: CASSSLPGGGTYEQYF. The chain combines TRBV28 with TRBJ2-7, with D tentatively TRBD1 or TRBD2 (6 bases each). Deletions cut 4 bases from V and 4 bases from J, with 20 bases between. The CDR3 consists of 16 residues. Germline V gene sequence: CDR1 MDHEN, CDR2 SYDVKM.

Comments on this clone: One end of the junction is discordant with germline, which a read error may explain. The gene calls are TRBV6-6 and TRBJ2-3, with D perhaps given as TRBD1 or TRBD2 (5 bases each). Germline V gene lookup returns CDR1 MNHNY and CDR2 SVGAGI (reference sequence). The CDR3 is made up of 12 amino acids. In DNA, the CDR3 is TGTGCCAGCAGTCCGCCGGGGCAGCCCCAGTGTTTT. Translating it yields CASSPPGQPQCF.

This clone was counted only a few times. The chain recombines TRBV28 with TRBJ1-1; maybe TRBD1 (6 bases). The CDR3 is 13 residues long. Germline V lookup: CDR1 MDHEN, CDR2 SYDVKM. With 1 base removed from V and 4 bases from J, the gap between germline ends came to 7 bases. The DNA of the CDR3 is TGTGCCAGCAGTTTATTGGGGGCCACTGAAGCTTTCTTT. Translating gives CASSLLGATEAFF.

A single count supports this clone. The rearrangement links TRBV19 to TRBJ1-5; D not certain. The CDR3 covers 14 residues. Trimming shortened V by 1 base and J by 5 bases, and 9 bases separated the two germline ends. Germline V CDR1 and CDR2: LNHDA, SQIVND (reference sequence). The CDR3 loop reads CASSIAAFDQPQHF. CDR3 DNA sequence: TGTGCCAGTAGTATAGCGGCCTTCGATCAGCCCCAGCATTTT.